The next 29 T cell receptor beta chains were all read from a single sample in a study of blood T cell repertoires in COVID-19. Sequencing used immunoSEQ multiplex PCR; TCRdb keeps in-frame clones, though not all of them. Among fewer than 350,000 clones listed, roughly nine tenths were seen once. Input material: peripheral blood. The receptors originated from a woman aged 55-70 years with COVID-19, enrolled during active disease.

The rearrangement uses TRBV7-2 and TRBJ1-2; TRBD1 matches 7 bases. Looked up from germline, CDR1 is SGHTA and CDR2 is FQGNSA. The CDR3 extends over 14 amino acids. J lost 7 bases, V lost 1 base, and 6 bases had no gene match. CDR3 sequence: CASSLGQGLGGYTF. CDR3 nucleotides: TGTGCCAGCAGCTTAGGACAGGGATTAGGTGGCTACACCTTC. The variable domain in full, completed from reference TRBV7-2 and TRBJ1-2, reads GAGVSQSPSNKVTEKGKDVELRCDPISGHTALYWYRQSLGQGLEFLIYFQGNSAPDKSGLPSDRFSAERTGGSVSTLTIQRTQQEDSAVYLCASSLGQGLGGYTFGSGTRLTVV.

The J gene is TRBJ1-2, the V gene TRBV19; possible D gene TRBD1, 6 bases. The CDR3 covers 14 residues. Germline V gene sequence: CDR1 LNHDA, CDR2 SQIVND (reference sequence). V was trimmed by 3 bases and J by 5 bases, leaving 13 bases between them. CDR3 DNA sequence: TGTGCCAGTAGTATCGTCCGGGGGGCGTATGGCTACACCTTC. This sequence encodes CASSIVRGAYGYTF. Supplemented by reference TRBV19 and TRBJ1-2, the full variable domain reads DGGITQSPKYLFRKEGQNVTLSCEQNLNHDAMYWYRQDPGQGLRLIYYSQIVNDFQKGDIAEGYSVSREKKESFPLTVTSAQKNPTAFYLCASSIVRGAYGYTFGSGTRLTVV.

This clone was seen a single time. The chain combines TRBV5-1 with TRBJ2-3; 9 nucleotides match TRBD1. The germline V gene has CDR1 SGHRS and CDR2 YFSETQ. The CDR3 runs to 14 residues. After removal of 4 bases from V and 5 bases from J, the junction contained 5 bases not matched to a gene. DNA of the CDR3: TGCGCCAGCAGCATACAGGGGGCGGAAGATACGCAGTATTTT. It translates to CASSIQGAEDTQYF.

This chain joins TRBV3-1 (or the pseudogene TRBV3-2) and TRBJ2-1; 11 bases are a match to TRBD2. Germline V lookup: CDR1 LGHDT, CDR2 YNNKEL (reference sequence). The CDR3 is 15 residues long. The ends lost 4 bases at V and 5 bases at J; junction bases unmatched: 4. The DNA for the CDR3 is TGTGCCAGCAGCCCGCTAGCGGGGGGTAACAATGAGCAGTTCTTC. This gives the protein CASSPLAGGNNEQFF.

The chain employs TRBV5-8 and TRBJ2-3; 12 bases are shared with TRBD1. Germline V gene data show CDR1 as SGHTS and CDR2 as YDEGEE. The CDR3 consists of 16 residues. J lost 2 bases, V lost 4 bases, and 5 bases had no gene match. The chain's CDR3 is CASSKGQGAFTDTQYF. The CDR3 bases are TGTGCCAGCAGCAAGGGACAGGGGGCTTTCACAGATACGCAGTATTTT.

This chain uses TRBV5-1 with TRBJ1-4, with D hard to call. CDR1 SGHRS and CDR2 YFSETQ come from the germline V gene. The V gene lost 1 base and the J gene lost 0 bases, with 7 bases spanning the gap. This CDR3 has 15 amino acids. This chain's CDR3 is CASSLQPATNEKLFF. The CDR3 coding sequence is TGCGCCAGCAGCTTGCAACCGGCAACTAATGAAAAACTGTTTTTT.

The chain employs TRBV2 and TRBJ2-3; 12 bases line up with TRBD2. Germline V CDR1 and CDR2: SNHLY, FYNNEI. V dropped 1 base and J dropped 7; count of bases not matched to a gene: 6. This CDR3 is built from 16 residues. The DNA of the CDR3 is TGTGCCAGCAGTGAAGGGACTAGCGGGGCCCAAAATACGCAGTATTTT. Its protein is CASSEGTSGAQNTQYF.

This clone was seen just once. The chain recombines TRBV4-1 with TRBJ1-2; tentatively, D is TRBD1 (5 bases). Trimming took 6 bases from V and 4 from J, leaving 15 bases between them. CDR3 size: 14 residues. CDR1 MGHRA and CDR2 YSYEKL come from the germline V gene. The CDR3 bases are TGCGCCAGCAGTTGGCCGGGCAGGGTCTATGGCTACACCTTC. Translated: CASSWPGRVYGYTF.

The genes are TRBV3-1 (or the pseudogene TRBV3-2) and TRBJ1-5, with TRBD1 matching 10 bases. V was pared by 6 bases and J by 6 bases, with 8 bases of the junction left unmatched. Germline loops: CDR1 LGHDT, CDR2 YNNKEL (reference sequence). The CDR3 length is 15 residues. The CDR3 region is CASRLGTGEGQPQHF. CDR3 nucleotides: TGTGCCAGCAGACTCGGGACAGGGGAAGGTCAGCCCCAGCATTTT.

The V call is TRBV6-2 or TRBV6-3, the J call TRBJ1-2; perhaps TRBD1 as D (5 bases). V shed 6 bases and J shed 5 bases, with 19 bases lying between them. The V gene's germline CDR1 is MNHEY and CDR2 SVGEGT. The CDR3 runs to 15 residues. The chain's CDR3 is CASSTLPGRAYGYTF. The CDR3 nucleotides are TGTGCCAGCAGCACACTACCAGGCAGGGCATATGGCTACACCTTC.

J is TRBJ1-1 and V is TRBV5-5, with D maybe TRBD1 (6 bases). Trimming left V 6 bases short and J 1 base short, with 19 bases between. The germline gives CDR1 SGHKS, CDR2 YYEKEE (reference sequence). This CDR3 comprises 16 residues. CDR3 in amino acids: CASTKGQGKGNTEAFF. The CDR3 bases are TGTGCCAGCACGAAGGGACAAGGGAAGGGGAACACTGAAGCTTTCTTT.

V usage is TRBV2 and J usage is TRBJ1-2; D might be TRBD1 (5 bases). This CDR3 contains 14 residues. Looked up from germline, CDR1 is SNHLY and CDR2 is FYNNEI. With 8 bases removed from V and 1 base from J, the gap between germline ends came to 14 bases. The CDR3 nucleotides are TGTGCCAGCCGCTACCGGGACTATAACTATGGCTACACCTTC. It translates to CASRYRDYNYGYTF.

This clone appeared once. The chain links TRBV29-1 to TRBJ1-2; 10 bases line up with TRBD1. The germline gives CDR1 SQVTM, CDR2 ANQGSEA. J lost 6 bases, V lost 6 bases, and 16 bases had no gene match. The CDR3 consists of 16 residues. CDR3 sequence (DNA): TGCAGCGTCCCGGACAGGGGGACCCAGATGGGTAATGGCTACACCTTC. Translated: CSVPDRGTQMGNGYTF. Full variable domain (remainder filled in from reference TRBV29-1 and TRBJ1-2): SAVISQKPSRDICQRGTSLTIQCQVDSQVTMMFWYRQQPGQSLTLIATANQGSEATYESGFVIDKFPISRPNLTFSTLTVSNMSPEDSSIYLCSVPDRGTQMGNGYTFGSGTRLTVV.

This chain uses TRBV19 with TRBJ1-1, with a possible D match to TRBD1 (5 bases). This CDR3 contains 14 residues. CDR1 LNHDA and CDR2 SQIVND come from the germline V gene (reference sequence). V was shortened by 9 bases and J by 4 bases, with 18 bases between the two germline ends. CDR3 bases: TGTGCCAGAAGGGGTCGCAAATCGAGCACTGAAGCTTTCTTT. It is translated as CARRGRKSSTEAFF.

This clone came up a few times. This chain joins TRBV10-3 and TRBJ2-7; D perhaps matches TRBD1 (5 bases). V was clipped by 5 bases and J by 3 bases, with 8 bases between them. This CDR3 is built from 12 residues. Germline V gene data show CDR1 as ENHRY and CDR2 as SYGVKD. CDR3 sequence reads: CAISSTVYEQYF. The CDR3 bases are TGTGCCATCAGTTCGACAGTCTACGAGCAGTACTTC.

The chain is built from TRBV4-1 and TRBJ1-5, with D uncertain. The CDR3 has 15 amino acids. V lost 0 bases to trimming and J lost 6 bases, with 12 bases between them. The V gene's germline CDR1 is MGHRA and CDR2 YSYEKL. The CDR3 spells CASSQEVAIGQPQHF. CDR3 bases: TGCGCCAGCAGCCAAGAGGTTGCTATCGGTCAGCCCCAGCATTTT.

This chain links TRBV5-6 with TRBJ1-5, with a weak D call TRBD1 (5 bases). Germline-derived CDR1 and CDR2 are SGHDT and YYEEEE. The length of the CDR3 is 15 residues. Trimming cost V 4 bases and J 0 bases, with 11 bases left between them. The CDR3 DNA reads as TGTGCCAGCAGCCGATACAGGTATAGCAATCAGCCCCAGCATTTT. The encoded protein is CASSRYRYSNQPQHF.

As for this clone: One base away lies a much larger clone, so this may be a sequencing read error. The rearrangement links TRBV11-2 to TRBJ1-1, with D uncertain. The CDR3 is 13 amino acids. With 1 base removed from V and 1 base from J, the gap between germline ends came to 4 bases. Germline V CDR1 and CDR2: SGHAT, FQNNGV. CDR3 sequence (DNA): TGTGCCAGCAGCTTAGTGGCGAACACTGAAGCTTTCTTT. It is translated as CASSLVANTEAFF.

This clone was counted a single time. The chain links TRBV2 to TRBJ2-5, with 7 bases matching TRBD1. This CDR3 region has 13 residues. The J segment lost 4 bases and the V segment lost 6 bases, leaving 5 bases of the junction unmatched. CDR1 and CDR2 from the germline V gene are SNHLY and FYNNEI. As DNA, the CDR3 is TGTGCCAGCAGCCAAGCAGGGGGAGAGACCCAGTACTTC. Translated: CASSQAGGETQYF. The whole variable domain, remainder taken from reference TRBV2 and TRBJ2-5, is EPEVTQTPSHQVTQMGQEVILRCVPISNHLYFYWYRQILGQKVEFLVSFYNNEISEKSEIFDDQFSVERPDGSNFTLKIRSTKLEDSAMYFCASSQAGGETQYFGPGTRLLVL.

The V call is TRBV29-1, the J call TRBJ1-1, with TRBD1 as a possible D gene (5 bases). V lost 5 bases to trimming and J lost 3 bases, with 13 bases between them. Germline V CDR1 and CDR2: SQVTM, ANQGSEA. This CDR3 is 13 amino acids long. This CDR3 is CSVLRSGDTEAFF. In DNA, the CDR3 is TGCAGCGTTCTACGCTCGGGGGACACTGAAGCTTTCTTT.

CDR3: CASSLGTSGGWRETQYF. The CDR3 bases are TGTGCCAGCAGCTTAGGGACTAGCGGGGGGTGGAGAGAGACCCAGTACTTC. The chain links TRBV11-2 to TRBJ2-5; 14 nucleotides match TRBD2. The germline gives CDR1 SGHAT, CDR2 FQNNGV. V was clipped by 1 base and J by 4 bases; unmatched bases: 5. The CDR3 is 17 amino acids. The variable domain in full, completed from reference TRBV11-2 and TRBJ2-5, reads EAGVAQSPRYKIIEKRQSVAFWCNPISGHATLYWYQQILGQGPKLLIQFQNNGVVDDSQLPKDRFSAERLKGVDSTLKIQPAKLEDSAVYLCASSLGTSGGWRETQYFGPGTRLLVL.

This clone is a singleton in its sample. The V gene is TRBV5-1, the J gene TRBJ1-3, with 7 bases fitting TRBD1. Trimming cost V 4 bases and J 4 bases; bases outside gene matches: 5. This CDR3 is built from 14 residues. Germline CDR1 and CDR2: SGHRS and YFSETQ. In nucleotides, the CDR3 is TGCGCCAGCAGCGCGGCGGGACAGGGAAACACCATATATTTT. Translated, it gives CASSAAGQGNTIYF.

Points on this clone: This same CDR3 is encoded by further DNA sequences in the sample. The chain uses TRBV5-1 and TRBJ2-5; 12 bases line up with TRBD2. Germline CDR1 SGHRS, CDR2 YFSETQ. The CDR3 is made up of 17 amino acids. Unmatched junction bases numbered 4, after V lost 0 bases and J lost 1 base. The CDR3 sequence is CASSLGLAGGLQETQYF. The CDR3 DNA is TGCGCCAGCAGCTTGGGGCTAGCGGGGGGGCTCCAAGAGACCCAGTACTTC.

This chain joins TRBV6-5 and TRBJ2-2; 10 bases are shared with TRBD2. Germline trimming cut 4 bases from V and 7 bases from J; bases unmatched to any gene: 9. Germline V gene data show CDR1 as MNHEY and CDR2 as SVGAGI. The CDR3 is 16 amino acids. The CDR3 loop reads CASSSTSGEWIGELFF. The CDR3 DNA is TGTGCCAGCAGTTCTACTAGCGGGGAATGGATCGGGGAGCTGTTTTTT.

This clone was counted a few times. This chain joins TRBV27 and TRBJ1-5, with D tentatively TRBD1 (6 bases). The germline gives CDR1 MNHEY, CDR2 SMNVEV (reference sequence). This CDR3 has 15 residues. Trimming pared 8 bases from V and 1 base from J, leaving 15 bases between. The CDR3: CASGGAGGSNQPQHF. The CDR3 DNA is TGTGCCAGCGGGGGGGCGGGAGGAAGCAATCAGCCCCAGCATTTT.

This clone appeared a single time. J is TRBJ2-2 and V is TRBV19; TRBD2 aligns across 14 bases. Germline V gene data show CDR1 as LNHDA and CDR2 as SQIVND (reference sequence). Trimming cost V 7 bases and J 2 bases; bases outside gene matches: 6. This CDR3 spans 17 amino acids. The chain's CDR3 is CASIRLAGGTNTGELFF. DNA of the CDR3: TGTGCCAGTATCCGACTAGCGGGGGGGACAAACACCGGGGAGCTGTTTTTT.

The chain uses TRBV18 and TRBJ2-5, with TRBD2 matching 15 bases. Germline CDR1 reads KGHSH; CDR2 reads LQKENI. V dropped 1 base and J dropped 2; count of bases not matched to a gene: 8. The CDR3 has 19 residues. CDR3 region: CASSPLPGLAGGRQETQYF. The CDR3 region has the DNA TGTGCCAGCTCACCACTACCGGGACTAGCGGGGGGTCGTCAAGAGACCCAGTACTTC.

This chain links TRBV12-5 with TRBJ2-7; 9 nucleotides line up with TRBD1. The germline gives CDR1 LGHNT, CDR2 FRNRAP. The V gene end was trimmed by 1 base and the J gene end by 5 bases; junction bases not matched to a gene: 3. CDR3 size: 14 residues. The CDR3 nucleotides read TGTGCTAGTGGTTTGGGGGGGACAGGGAACGAGCAGTACTTC. Amino acid sequence: CASGLGGTGNEQYF. Full variable domain (outside the CDR3, taken from reference TRBV12-5 and TRBJ2-7): DARVTQTPRHKVTEMGQEVTMRCQPILGHNTVFWYRQTMMQGLELLAYFRNRAPLDDSGMPKDRFSAEMPDATLATLKIQPSEPRDSAVYFCASGLGGTGNEQYFGPGTRLTVT.

V and J are TRBV27 and TRBJ1-3; unclear D gene. This CDR3 spans 17 amino acids. Trimming removed 2 bases at V and 2 bases at J, with 16 bases between. Germline V gives CDR1 MNHEY, CDR2 SMNVEV (reference sequence). The CDR3 loop is CASSLNPPRGAGNTIYF. CDR3 bases: TGTGCCAGCAGTTTAAACCCCCCGCGCGGTGCTGGAAACACCATATATTTT.